The 20 T cell receptor beta chains given below trace back to one sample, sequenced in a study of cytomegalovirus exposure and HLA in healthy donors. It was with 60 Vbeta and 13 Jbeta primers that the PCR ran. Produced via immunoSEQ multiplex PCR; TCRdb's table is partial and in-frame only. The profile shows 99,000 or so clones, over 60% of them singletons. Sequencing was performed on PBMCs. Source of these receptors: a male donor in good health and CMV-seropositive.

This clone appeared a single time. The rearrangement uses TRBV19 and TRBJ1-2, with D tentatively TRBD1 (5 bases). V gave up 5 bases and J gave up 3 bases, with 10 bases separating them. This CDR3 has 13 amino acids. Germline V gives CDR1 LNHDA, CDR2 SQIVND (reference sequence). The CDR3 nucleotides read TGTGCCAGTAGTTCCCAGGGTTACTATGGCTACACCTTC. Protein: CASSSQGYYGYTF.

The CDR3 DNA sequence: TGTGCCAGCAGCTTGGGGGACAGGGTAGGCACAGATACGCAGTATTTT. Translated, it gives CASSLGDRVGTDTQYF. This chain connects TRBV5-6 to TRBJ2-3, with 9 nucleotides matching TRBD1. Germline V gene sequence: CDR1 SGHDT, CDR2 YYEEEE. CDR3 size: 16 residues. Losses at the gene ends were 0 bases for V and 1 base for J; bases not matched to a gene: 3. Using reference TRBV5-6 and TRBJ2-3 for the parts outside the CDR3, the full variable domain is DAGVTQSPTHLIKTRGQQVTLRCSPKSGHDTVSWYQQALGQGPQFIFQYYEEEERQRGNFPDRFSGHQFPNYSSELNVNALLLGDSALYLCASSLGDRVGTDTQYFGPGTRLTVL.

Notes on this clone: In the same sample, other DNA sequences code for this CDR3. This chain uses TRBV5-1 with TRBJ2-3, with D uncertain. Trimming took 4 bases from V and 2 from J, leaving 11 bases between them. This CDR3 is built from 14 residues. Germline-derived CDR1 and CDR2 are SGHRS and YFSETQ. In DNA, the CDR3 is TGCGCCAGCAGCCTAGGCCAGTCCACAGATACGCAGTATTTT. Amino acid sequence: CASSLGQSTDTQYF.

The chain uses TRBV2 and TRBJ1-5, with unresolved D. The V gene's germline CDR1 is SNHLY and CDR2 FYNNEI. The CDR3 runs to 14 residues. V lost 6 bases, J lost 3 bases, and 12 bases lay in between. DNA of the CDR3: TGTGCCAGCAGCCCGCAGGCTTACAATCAGCCCCAGCATTTT. Amino acid sequence: CASSPQAYNQPQHF.

This chain joins TRBV6-6 and TRBJ1-2; D not certain. The V and J ends lost 6 bases and 8 bases respectively, with 16 bases between them. This CDR3 has 13 residues. Germline-derived CDR1 and CDR2 are MNHNY and SVGAGI (reference sequence). The CDR3 region is CASSSKEGYGYTF. In DNA form, the CDR3 reads TGTGCCAGCAGCTCTAAAGAGGGTTACGGCTACACCTTC.

This chain joins TRBV5-6 and TRBJ2-3; weak D call: TRBD1 (5 bases). CDR3 length: 13 residues. Trimming took off 1 base at V and 3 bases at J, with 6 bases between the two ends. From germline, CDR1 is SGHDT and CDR2 YYEEEE. The CDR3 sequence is CASSLRQTDTQYF. The CDR3 coding sequence is TGTGCCAGCAGCTTGAGACAGACAGATACGCAGTATTTT.

V is TRBV7-3 and J is TRBJ2-2; 10 bases fit TRBD2. Germline values: CDR1 SGHTA, CDR2 FQGTGA. V dropped 1 base and J dropped 4; count of bases not matched to a gene: 3. The CDR3 is 16 residues long. CDR3 DNA sequence: TGTGCCAGCAGCTTAATCGGGACTAGCGTCACCGGGGAGCTGTTTTTT. Translated, it gives CASSLIGTSVTGELFF.

V and J are TRBV4-2 and TRBJ2-7, with 7 positions matching TRBD1. In germline, CDR1 is LGHNA, CDR2 YNFKEQ. The CDR3 is made up of 12 amino acids. Unmatched junction bases numbered 5, after V lost 5 bases and J lost 7 bases. The CDR3 protein is CASSEGAREQYF. Here the CDR3 DNA reads TGTGCCAGCAGCGAGGGGGCGAGAGAGCAGTACTTC.

V and J are TRBV4-3 and TRBJ1-4; D is unclear. V gave up 0 bases and J gave up 2 bases, with 13 bases separating them. Germline assignment: CDR1 LGHNA and CDR2 YSLEER. CDR3 length equals 17 residues. CDR3 in DNA: TGCGCCAGCAGCCAAGATCGGAGGGCGCGCACTAATGAAAAACTGTTTTTT. Amino acid sequence: CASSQDRRARTNEKLFF.

The chain recombines TRBV4-1 with TRBJ2-3; TRBD1 is a possible D gene (5 bases). Trimming pared 0 bases from V and 3 bases from J, leaving 13 bases between. This CDR3 is built from 16 residues. Germline CDR1 and CDR2: MGHRA and YSYEKL. The CDR3 protein is CASSQDGRVVTDTQYF. CDR3 DNA sequence: TGCGCCAGCAGCCAAGACGGCAGGGTGGTTACAGATACGCAGTATTTT.

The gene calls are TRBV4-3 and TRBJ2-1; 9 nucleotides agree with TRBD1. The CDR3 spans 14 residues. V lost 8 bases to trimming and J lost 9 bases; unmatched junction nucleotides: 11. Germline loops: CDR1 LGHNA, CDR2 YSLEER. The CDR3: CASGQGQGVSEQFF. CDR3 DNA sequence: TGCGCCAGCGGACAGGGGCAGGGGGTGAGTGAGCAGTTCTTC.

The chain is built from TRBV25-1 and TRBJ2-7; the D gene is possibly TRBD2 (6 bases). Per the germline V gene, CDR1 is MGHDK and CDR2 is SYGVNS. V lost 5 bases and J lost 3, with 11 bases in between. The CDR3 runs to 13 residues. The CDR3 nucleotides are TGTGCCAGCAGTCCTCCGGGGGTCTACGAGCAGTACTTC. Its protein is CASSPPGVYEQYF.

The chain joins TRBV7-6 to TRBJ2-2, with 7 bases fitting TRBD2. Unmatched junction bases numbered 4, after V lost 5 bases and J lost 1 base. The length of the CDR3 is 15 residues. Germline V CDR1 and CDR2: SGHVS, FNYEAQ. CDR3 sequence reads: CASSRAGKNTGELFF. CDR3 nucleotides: TGTGCCAGCAGCCGAGCGGGGAAGAACACCGGGGAGCTGTTTTTT.

This chain joins TRBV18 and TRBJ1-1, with 7 bases that match TRBD1. This CDR3 spans 13 amino acids. Germline CDR1 reads KGHSH; CDR2 reads LQKENI. With V trimmed by 4 bases and J by 8 bases, 7 bases remained unmatched. The CDR3 is CASSLWDSREAFF. The CDR3 DNA sequence: TGTGCCAGCTCACTTTGGGACAGCAGAGAAGCTTTCTTT.

This clone was picked up one time. The chain joins TRBV4-2 to TRBJ2-7; maybe TRBD1 (5 bases). Between the trimmed V and J ends, which lost 0 bases and 0 bases, there was a span of 6 bases. CDR1 and CDR2 from the germline V gene are LGHNA and YNFKEQ. CDR3 length: 14 residues. The CDR3 is CASSQEGHSYEQYF. In nucleotides, the CDR3 is TGTGCCAGCAGCCAAGAGGGGCACTCCTACGAGCAGTACTTC.

This clone was recorded once. The V call is TRBV5-1, the J call TRBJ2-7, with TRBD1 identical over 7 bases. Germline CDR1 and CDR2: SGHRS and YFSETQ. The CDR3 totals 14 residues. The V gene end was trimmed by 4 bases and the J gene end by 5 bases; junction bases not matched to a gene: 9. The CDR3 nucleotides read TGCGCCAGCAGCCTAGGACAGGTCCGGCACGAGCAGTACTTC. This translates into CASSLGQVRHEQYF. Using reference TRBV5-1 and TRBJ2-7 for the parts outside the CDR3, the full variable domain is KAGVTQTPRYLIKTRGQQVTLSCSPISGHRSVSWYQQTPGQGLQFLFEYFSETQRNKGNFPGRFSGRQFSNSRSEMNVSTLELGDSALYLCASSLGQVRHEQYFGPGTRLTVT.

This clone showed up just a few times. V gene TRBV4-3 combines with J gene TRBJ2-3, with D unresolved. This CDR3 has 14 residues. Per germline, CDR1 LGHNA and CDR2 YSLEER. Trimming took 2 bases from V and 3 from J, leaving 9 bases between them. The CDR3: CASSQRTRTDTQYF. The CDR3 nucleotides are TGCGCCAGCAGCCAACGCACGAGGACAGATACGCAGTATTTT.

This chain joins TRBV11-2 and TRBJ2-5; D remains unclear. CDR1 is SGHAT and CDR2 is FQNNGV in the germline V gene. The CDR3 runs to 12 residues. V lost 6 bases and J lost 3, with 8 bases in between. CDR3 bases: TGTGCCAGCAGTCCTTTTAAAGAGACCCAGTACTTC. As protein: CASSPFKETQYF.

J is TRBJ1-1 and V is TRBV18; TRBD1 matches 8 bases. The CDR3 sequence is 14 residues long. Germline CDR1 KGHSH, CDR2 LQKENI. Trimming cost V 3 bases and J 5 bases; bases outside gene matches: 5. CDR3 DNA sequence: TGTGCCAGCTCACCCACAGGGGGAGGGACTGAAGCTTTCTTT. Amino acid sequence: CASSPTGGGTEAFF.

This clone was seen once. V and J are TRBV5-1 and TRBJ1-1; no reliable D call. CDR1 is SGHRS, CDR2 YFSETQ, per germline. The CDR3 is 13 amino acids. Trimming took 6 bases from V and 0 from J, leaving 9 bases between them. The CDR3 nucleotides read TGCGCCAGCAAGCCGGTTATGAACACTGAAGCTTTCTTT. Its protein is CASKPVMNTEAFF.